What follows are 31 T cell receptor beta chains derived from one specimen sequenced in a study of blood T cells in healthy people across ages. Primers used in a second PCR of roughly 6 to 12 cycles were a sample-barcoded 5' primer and a J-beta primer mix. MiXCR, run by TCRdb on the 5' RACE reads, gives a single entry per CDR3 protein. The profile shows around 800,000 distinct CDR3 sequences, approximately 24% of them singletons. A further study also used this sample, focusing on T cells of mothers and their children.

The sample consisted of blood. Every receptor here comes from a boy younger than 18 in good health.

This chain connects TRBV6-6 to TRBJ2-5; the D is unclear. There are 13 residues in the CDR3. Germline assignment: CDR1 MNHNY and CDR2 SVGAGI (reference sequence). The V gene lost 0 bases and the J gene lost 5 bases, with 7 bases spanning the gap. The CDR3 here is CASSYSRMETQYF. In nucleotides, the CDR3 is TGTGCCAGCAGTTACTCGAGAATGGAGACCCAGTACTTC.

The chain is built from TRBV5-5 and TRBJ1-5; a weak D match, TRBD1 (6 bases). Trimming stripped 4 bases from V and 4 bases from J, with 15 bases between. Germline loops: CDR1 SGHKS, CDR2 YYEKEE (reference sequence). There are 15 residues in the CDR3. The CDR3: CASSHAGRGNQPQHF. The CDR3 DNA sequence: TGTGCCAGCAGCCACGCGGGCAGGGGTAATCAGCCCCAGCATTTT.

The V call is TRBV5-1, the J call TRBJ1-6; no clear D. The CDR3 loop spans 16 amino acids. Germline values: CDR1 SGHRS, CDR2 YFSETQ. The V end lost 0 bases, the J end lost 11 bases, and 18 bases lay between the germline ends. CDR3 loop: CASSLAPTSMETPLHF. In DNA form, the CDR3 reads TGCGCCAGCAGCTTGGCCCCGACATCTATGGAGACACCCCTCCACTTT.

V and J are TRBV12-3 or TRBV12-4 and TRBJ1-2, with D unclear. Trimming shortened V by 4 bases and J by 8 bases, and 17 bases separated the two germline ends. The CDR3 totals 14 residues. CDR3 coding DNA: TGTGCCAGCAGTTCCCGGACGGCCGCGGGCGGCTACACCTTC. It specifies CASSSRTAAGGYTF.

This clonotype was counted between two and nine times. The genes are TRBV7-3 and TRBJ2-1; D is possibly TRBD1 (6 bases). CDR1 and CDR2 from the germline V gene are SGHTA and FQGTGA. The CDR3 has 14 residues. V was trimmed by 0 bases and J by 9 bases, leaving 12 bases between them. CDR3 nucleotide sequence: TGTGCCAGCAGCTTAACAGCCAGGGGCGGTGAGCAGTTCTTC. This sequence encodes CASSLTARGGEQFF.

The V call is TRBV6-5, the J call TRBJ2-5; no reliable D call. CDR1 and CDR2 from the germline V gene are MNHEY and SVGAGI. The CDR3 covers 15 residues. V was clipped by 0 bases and J by 0 bases, with 8 bases between them. For the CDR3, the DNA is TGTGCCAGCAGTTACTCGAGACCAAACCAAGAGACCCAGTACTTC. This translates into CASSYSRPNQETQYF.

The V and J genes are TRBV4-2 and TRBJ2-2, with D possibly being TRBD1 (5 bases). This CDR3 has 17 residues. The V end lost 1 base, the J end lost 5 bases, and 17 bases lay between the germline ends. Per the germline V gene, CDR1 is LGHNA and CDR2 is YNFKEQ. The CDR3 DNA is TGTGCCAGCAGCCAAGGGACGGGCCAGGGAAGAACCGGGGAGCTGTTTTTT. Its protein is CASSQGTGQGRTGELFF.

This chain uses TRBV6-5 with TRBJ2-1; 12 bases agree with TRBD2. The germline V gene encodes CDR1 MNHEY and CDR2 SVGAGI. V lost 5 bases, J lost 8 bases, and 4 bases stayed unmatched. The CDR3 contains 14 residues. CDR3 amino acids: CASSRLAGGYEQFF. In DNA, the CDR3 is TGTGCCAGCAGTAGGCTAGCGGGGGGGTATGAGCAGTTCTTC.

This clonotype was recorded a few times. The chain carries TRBV7-2 and TRBJ1-5, with a tentative D call TRBD1 (5 bases). Germline V gene sequence: CDR1 SGHTA, CDR2 FQGNSA. V was shortened by 6 bases and J by 4 bases, with 13 bases between the two germline ends. This CDR3 contains 14 residues. This chain's CDR3 is CASRETEANQPQHF. The CDR3 DNA reads as TGTGCCAGCAGGGAGACAGAAGCTAATCAGCCCCAGCATTTT.

This clonotype was picked up many times. The chain is built from TRBV7-8 and TRBJ2-7, with D possibly TRBD2 on 5 matching bases. The CDR3 runs to 15 residues. V was trimmed by 5 bases and J by 4 bases, leaving 18 bases between them. From germline, CDR1 is SGHVS and CDR2 FQNEAQ. CDR3 nucleotide sequence: TGTGCCAGCAGCGCCTCGCTAGAGGGAATTTACGAGCAGTACTTC. This gives the protein CASSASLEGIYEQYF.

This rearrangement joins TRBV18 to TRBJ2-6; D unresolved. The CDR3 runs 15 residues. The germline V gene encodes CDR1 KGHSH and CDR2 LQKENI. Trimming removed 6 bases at V and 4 bases at J, with 13 bases between. CDR3 in amino acids: CASSSGVVGANVLTF. CDR3 nucleotides: TGTGCCAGCTCGTCAGGAGTAGTAGGGGCCAACGTCCTGACTTTC.

The genes are TRBV9 and TRBJ2-5; 9 bases map to TRBD2. CDR3 length: 15 residues. Germline V gene sequence: CDR1 SGDLS, CDR2 YYNGEE. The V segment lost 2 bases and the J segment 0 bases; nucleotides outside the gene matches: 2. For the CDR3, the DNA is TGTGCCAGCAGCGTCGCGGGGGGGTACCAAGAGACCCAGTACTTC. Translation gives CASSVAGGYQETQYF.

In its sample, this clonotype was seen a few times. The chain joins TRBV12-3 or TRBV12-4 to TRBJ2-1; 7 positions match TRBD1. The CDR3 is made up of 16 amino acids. V dropped 5 bases and J dropped 0; count of bases not matched to a gene: 7. CDR3 in DNA: TGTGCCAGCAGTCCAAGGGGGCTGGGCTCCTACAATGAGCAGTTCTTC. Translated: CASSPRGLGSYNEQFF.

This clonotype has just a few counts. The chain carries TRBV20-1 and TRBJ2-4; 9 bases align to TRBD1. The CDR3 spans 16 residues. Unmatched junction bases numbered 5, after V lost 1 base and J lost 1 base. Germline V gene data show CDR1 as DFQATT and CDR2 as SNEGSKA (reference sequence). The CDR3 region is CSARVQGAKAKNIQYF. The CDR3, as DNA: TGCAGTGCTAGAGTACAGGGGGCGAAGGCCAAAAACATTCAGTACTTC.

The chain has TRBV6-1 and TRBJ2-1, with a tentative D call TRBD2 (6 bases). Gene TRBJ2-5 matches the end of the DNA better, so the J call may be wrong. CDR1 is MNHNS and CDR2 is SASEGT in the germline V gene. The CDR3 has 15 residues. Here the CDR3 DNA reads TGTGCCAGTCATTTCCTAGCGCCCGTCACCGGAGCCCAGTACTTC. Protein sequence: CASHFLAPVTGAQYF.

The V gene is TRBV25-1, the J gene TRBJ2-5; TRBD1 agrees at 7 bases. Germline lookup yields CDR1 MGHDK and CDR2 SYGVNS. V was clipped by 3 bases and J by 5 bases; unmatched bases: 9. The CDR3 has 15 amino acids. The CDR3 spells CASSDTGQTVETQYF. The CDR3 nucleotides are TGTGCCAGCAGTGATACGGGACAGACGGTTGAGACCCAGTACTTC.

A note on this clonotype: A much larger clone sits a single nucleotide away, making a read error possible. The chain joins TRBV6-6 to TRBJ1-2; tentatively, D is TRBD1 (6 bases). The CDR3 consists of 11 residues. Germline V gives CDR1 MNHNY, CDR2 SVGAGI (reference sequence). For the CDR3, the DNA is TGTGCCAGCAGTTACCCCAGGGGCTGCACCTTC. Encoded protein: CASSYPRGCTF.

This clonotype was recorded once. Here the CDR3 reads CSAGGGFSYNEQFF. Written as DNA, the CDR3 is TGCAGCGCAGGGGGGGGCTTTTCCTACAATGAGCAGTTCTTC. The V and J genes are TRBV29-1 and TRBJ2-1; D tentatively fits TRBD1 or TRBD2 (7 bases each). V was clipped by 7 bases and J by 1 base, with 14 bases between them. The CDR3 is 14 residues long. Germline CDR1 and CDR2: SQVTM and ANQGSEA.

In its sample, this clonotype was seen a few times. The V gene is TRBV6-5, the J gene TRBJ1-5, with unresolved D. This CDR3 is built from 13 residues. Trimming removed 0 bases at V and 4 bases at J, with 4 bases between. CDR1 and CDR2 (germline): MNHEY, SVGAGI. CDR3 protein: CASSYSLNQPQHF. CDR3 in DNA: TGTGCCAGCAGTTACTCCCTAAATCAGCCCCAGCATTTT.

The V call is TRBV20-1, the J call TRBJ2-7; 11 bases are a match to TRBD1. CDR3 length: 15 residues. V lost 5 bases to trimming and J lost 4 bases; unmatched junction nucleotides: 10. The germline CDR1 and CDR2 sequences are DFQATT and SNEGSKA (reference sequence). CDR3 in amino acids: CSAGEPGQGGYEQYF. The CDR3 nucleotides read TGCAGTGCTGGGGAACCGGGACAGGGGGGTTACGAGCAGTACTTC.

The chain has TRBV29-1 and TRBJ2-2, with 13 nucleotides matching TRBD2. The J segment lost 5 bases and the V segment lost 6 bases, leaving 6 bases of the junction unmatched. This CDR3 comprises 15 residues. Germline loops: CDR1 SQVTM, CDR2 ANQGSEA. CDR3 sequence reads: CSVAKLAGGTGELFF. The CDR3 bases are TGCAGCGTAGCCAAACTAGCGGGGGGGACCGGGGAGCTGTTTTTT.

This clonotype has only a few counts. CDR3 amino acids: CASSLEQGEVETQYF. As DNA, the CDR3 is TGTGCCAGCAGCTTAGAGCAGGGGGAGGTGGAGACCCAGTACTTC. The chain carries TRBV7-9 and TRBJ2-5; tentative D call: TRBD1 (7 bases). The CDR3 runs 15 residues. Trimming removed 1 base from V and 5 bases from J, with 14 bases in between. Germline V gene sequence: CDR1 SEHNR, CDR2 FQNEAQ (reference sequence).

This chain links TRBV21-1 with TRBJ2-5; the table's D call of TRBD1 was not tested on the DNA. TRBV21-1 is a recognized pseudogene. The CDR3 has 13 amino acids. CDR3 in DNA: TGTGCCAGCAGCCCCCATAGGGGGGAGACCCAGTACTTC. Translated, it gives CASSPHRGETQYF.

This clonotype was counted only a few times. The chain has TRBV7-9 and TRBJ1-1, with TRBD1 matching 7 bases. CDR3 length: 17 residues. The V segment lost 3 bases and the J segment 0 bases; nucleotides outside the gene matches: 10. Looked up from germline, CDR1 is SEHNR and CDR2 is FQNEAQ (reference sequence). The CDR3 region is CASSFGGTERMNTEAFF. The CDR3 coding sequence is TGTGCCAGCAGCTTTGGGGGGACAGAACGCATGAACACTGAAGCTTTCTTT.

The chain has TRBV2 and TRBJ2-1; 7 bases agree with TRBD2. After removal of 7 bases from V and 4 bases from J, the junction contained 10 bases not matched to a gene. CDR3 size: 15 residues. Germline lookup yields CDR1 SNHLY and CDR2 FYNNEI. The CDR3 sequence: CASTPEWEGYNEQFF. The CDR3 region has the DNA TGTGCCAGCACCCCTGAGTGGGAGGGGTACAATGAGCAGTTCTTC.

This clonotype was observed a few times. One end of the junction does not line up with germline, which may come from a read error. The chain uses TRBV6-1 and TRBJ2-1, with a possible D match to TRBD2 (6 bases). From germline, CDR1 is MNHNS and CDR2 SASEGT. This CDR3 has 13 amino acids. CDR3 nucleotides: TGTGCCAGCACTTTAGGACTATACAATGACCAGTTCTTC. Amino acid sequence: CASTLGLYNDQFF.

The chain carries TRBV10-3 and TRBJ1-2, with 10 bases matching TRBD1. Germline CDR1 and CDR2: ENHRY and SYGVKD. V trimming: 6 bases; J trimming: 8 bases; junction bases outside the gene matches: 12. The CDR3 is made up of 15 amino acids. The CDR3 region is CAIRGGGGTGEGYTF. In DNA form, the CDR3 reads TGTGCCATCAGAGGGGGCGGCGGGACAGGGGAAGGCTACACCTTC.

The chain has TRBV7-9 and TRBJ2-5; 11 nucleotides line up with TRBD2. The V segment lost 4 bases and the J segment 11 bases; nucleotides outside the gene matches: 6. The CDR3 runs to 13 residues. The germline gives CDR1 SEHNR, CDR2 FQNEAQ (reference sequence). CDR3 residues: CASSYSGGVPQYF. The CDR3 DNA is TGTGCCAGCAGCTATAGCGGGGGGGTCCCTCAGTACTTC.

This clonotype has just a few counts. This chain joins TRBV10-3 and TRBJ1-2; the D is unclear. Germline CDR1 ENHRY, CDR2 SYGVKD. The CDR3 has 14 residues. V dropped 10 bases and J dropped 4 bases, with 19 bases sitting between them. Written as DNA, the CDR3 is TGTGCCACCCAAAAGGACTCTTTGGGCTATGGCTACACCTTC. Encoded protein: CATQKDSLGYGYTF.

The sample holds a few counts of this clonotype. This chain connects TRBV4-2 to TRBJ2-7; 10 bases are shared with TRBD2. The DNA end is a closer match to TRBJ2-1, so the J assignment may be wrong. Germline CDR1 LGHNA, CDR2 YNFKEQ. This CDR3 has 16 amino acids. The CDR3 region is CASSQDTAGGPIEQFF. For the CDR3, the DNA is TGTGCCAGCAGCCAAGACACAGCGGGGGGGCCGATTGAGCAGTTCTTC.

This clonotype was counted many times. J is TRBJ2-3 and V is TRBV28; D is undetermined. The germline V gene encodes CDR1 MDHEN and CDR2 SYDVKM. The germline V and J ends were trimmed by 3 bases and 1 base, with 11 bases remaining between them. The CDR3 spans 15 residues. CDR3 bases: TGTGCCAGCAGTTTGATTGGGCAGCGCACAGATACGCAGTATTTT. As protein: CASSLIGQRTDTQYF.